A selection of T cell receptor beta chains follows, all from one sample in a study of shared clonotypes between healthy human individuals. The data were produced by immunoSEQ multiplex PCR, yet TCRdb's version contains in-frame clones alone and is incomplete. Of around 700,000 clones in the sample, about three quarters are singletons; the top ten hold 1.5% to 2%. Sequenced sample: memory CD4+ T cells sorted from blood. These receptors all stem from a woman in her thirties in good health. Each CDR3 is given with its conserved first and last residue. The order of the fields is CDR3 DNA, CDR3 protein, V gene, clone size, J gene, D gene. A D gene is named only where the DNA matches it firmly. Clone size, where shown, is once, few, many, or a class for clones that have expanded.

CDR3 DNA: TGCGCCAGCAGCCAGGTAGGGGGGGGCCGCTCCTACAATGAGCAGTTCTTC
CDR3 protein: CASSQVGGGRSYNEQFF
V gene: TRBV4-1
clone size: -
J gene: TRBJ2-1
D gene: -

CDR3 DNA: TGTGCCAGCAGCAACGGAGGTAGCGGAAGCTACGAGCAGTACTTC
CDR3 protein: CASSNGGSGSYEQYF
V gene: TRBV11-2
clone size: -
J gene: TRBJ2-7
D gene: -

CDR3 DNA: TGCAGCGTTGGAATTCCCTCCTACGAGCAGTACTTC
CDR3 protein: CSVGIPSYEQYF
V gene: TRBV29-1
clone size: once
J gene: TRBJ2-7
D gene: -

CDR3 DNA: TGTGCCAGCAGTACGGGGACTAGAAGTACAGATACGCAGTATTTT
CDR3 protein: CASSTGTRSTDTQYF
V gene: TRBV7-3
clone size: -
J gene: TRBJ2-3
D gene: TRBD2

CDR3 DNA: TGCGCCAGCAGCTTGGGGGGAGGCTCTGGAAACACCATATATTTT
CDR3 protein: CASSLGGGSGNTIYF
V gene: TRBV5-1
clone size: -
J gene: TRBJ1-3
D gene: -

CDR3 DNA: TGTGCCAGCTACCCCAGGGGCGCCAGTCAATACGAGCAGTACTTC
CDR3 protein: CASYPRGASQYEQYF
V gene: TRBV28
clone size: -
J gene: TRBJ2-7
D gene: -

CDR3 DNA: TGTGCCAGCAGTTTGACCGGCTATGGCTACACCTTC
CDR3 protein: CASSLTGYGYTF
V gene: TRBV6-5
clone size: -
J gene: TRBJ1-2
D gene: -

CDR3 DNA: TGTGCCAGCAGCACCCAGGGGAACACTGAAGCTTTCTTT
CDR3 protein: CASSTQGNTEAFF
V gene: TRBV11-2
clone size: few
J gene: TRBJ1-1
D gene: -

CDR3 DNA: TGTGCCAGCAGCACTCCGGAGGCGGGACCCACCGGGGAGCTGTTTTTT
CDR3 protein: CASSTPEAGPTGELFF
V gene: TRBV7-2
clone size: -
J gene: TRBJ2-2
D gene: -

CDR3 DNA: TGTGCCAGCAGCCGACAAGGACAGTACACCGGGGAGCTGTTTTTT
CDR3 protein: CASSRQGQYTGELFF
V gene: TRBV5-6
clone size: -
J gene: TRBJ2-2
D gene: -

CDR3 DNA: TGTGCCAGCAGCTTATACGACCCGGGACTAGCGGGAGGGCAGTTCTTC
CDR3 protein: CASSLYDPGLAGGQFF
V gene: TRBV7-2
clone size: -
J gene: TRBJ2-1
D gene: TRBD2

CDR3 DNA: TGCAGTGCTAACAGGGGACATGGCTACACCTTC
CDR3 protein: CSANRGHGYTF
V gene: TRBV20-1
clone size: -
J gene: TRBJ1-2
D gene: TRBD1

CDR3 DNA: TGTGCCGCCTCCGGGACAGGGCTCTCTGGAAACACCATATATTTT
CDR3 protein: CAASGTGLSGNTIYF
V gene: TRBV10-3
clone size: few
J gene: TRBJ1-3
D gene: TRBD1

CDR3 DNA: TGCGCCAGCCGTAACCCTTCGGGGAAGGATACGCAGTATTTT
CDR3 protein: CASRNPSGKDTQYF
V gene: TRBV4-1
clone size: -
J gene: TRBJ2-3
D gene: -

CDR3 DNA: TGTGCCAGCTCACCGAATGGACAGGGTGAAACCCGAGGGGAAAAACTGTTTTTT
CDR3 protein: CASSPNGQGETRGEKLFF
V gene: TRBV18
clone size: -
J gene: TRBJ1-4
D gene: TRBD1

CDR3 DNA: TGTGCCAGCAGCTCAAACTCCCTAGACAATGAGCAGTTCTTC
CDR3 protein: CASSSNSLDNEQFF
V gene: TRBV7-8
clone size: -
J gene: TRBJ2-1
D gene: -

CDR3 DNA: TGTGCCAGCAGCTTGGGACTAGCCGTTGGTGAGCAGTTCTTC
CDR3 protein: CASSLGLAVGEQFF
V gene: TRBV11-2
clone size: -
J gene: TRBJ2-1
D gene: TRBD2

CDR3 DNA: TGTGCCATAACCAGGACTGAGGAAGCGGTCGCTTTCTTT
CDR3 protein: CAITRTEEAVAFF
V gene: TRBV10-3
clone size: -
J gene: TRBJ1-1
D gene: -

CDR3 DNA: TGTGCCAGCATCCGAGGACAGCAAGAGACCCAGTACTTC
CDR3 protein: CASIRGQQETQYF
V gene: TRBV6-1
clone size: -
J gene: TRBJ2-5
D gene: -

CDR3 DNA: TGCAGCGCGCGCAGTCCTCTCACAGATACGCAGTATTTT
CDR3 protein: CSARSPLTDTQYF
V gene: TRBV29-1
clone size: -
J gene: TRBJ2-3
D gene: -

CDR3 DNA: TGTGCCAGCGTTACTAGCGGGAGACACACCGGGGAGCTGTTTTTT
CDR3 protein: CASVTSGRHTGELFF
V gene: TRBV27
clone size: -
J gene: TRBJ2-2
D gene: TRBD2

CDR3 DNA: TGCGCCAGCAGCCCGGGACAGGGGGCGAACGAGCAGTACTTC
CDR3 protein: CASSPGQGANEQYF
V gene: TRBV5-1
clone size: few
J gene: TRBJ2-7
D gene: TRBD1